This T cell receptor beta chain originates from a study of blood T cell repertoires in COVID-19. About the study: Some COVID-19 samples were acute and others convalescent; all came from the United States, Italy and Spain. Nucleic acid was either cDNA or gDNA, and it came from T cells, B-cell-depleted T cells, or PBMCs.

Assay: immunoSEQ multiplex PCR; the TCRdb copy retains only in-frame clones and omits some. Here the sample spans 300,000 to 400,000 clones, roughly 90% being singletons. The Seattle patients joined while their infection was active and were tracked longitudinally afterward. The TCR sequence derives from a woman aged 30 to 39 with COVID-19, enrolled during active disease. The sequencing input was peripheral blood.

This CDR3 is CASSDRDNNEQFF. The DNA for the CDR3 is TGTGCCAGCAGTGACCGGGACAACAATGAGCAGTTCTTC. This chain uses TRBV6-4 with TRBJ2-1; perhaps TRBD1 as D (6 bases). The CDR3 runs to 13 residues. V gave up 2 bases and J gave up 5 bases, with 7 bases separating them. Per the germline V gene, CDR1 is MRHNA and CDR2 is SNTAGT.